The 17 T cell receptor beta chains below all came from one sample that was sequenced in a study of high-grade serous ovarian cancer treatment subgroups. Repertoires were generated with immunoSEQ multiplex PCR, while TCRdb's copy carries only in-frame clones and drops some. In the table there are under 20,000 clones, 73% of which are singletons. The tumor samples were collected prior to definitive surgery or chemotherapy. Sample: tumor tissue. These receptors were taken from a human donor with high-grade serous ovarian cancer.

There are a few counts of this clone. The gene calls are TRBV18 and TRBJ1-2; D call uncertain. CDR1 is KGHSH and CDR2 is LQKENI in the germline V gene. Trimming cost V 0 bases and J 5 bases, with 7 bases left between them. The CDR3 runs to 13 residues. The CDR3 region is CASSPPQGYGYTF. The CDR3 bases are TGTGCCAGCTCACCACCGCAAGGGTATGGCTACACCTTC. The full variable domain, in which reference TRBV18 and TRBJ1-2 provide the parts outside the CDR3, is NAGVMQNPRHLVRRRGQEARLRCSPMKGHSHVYWYRQLPEEGLKFMVYLQKENIIDESGMPKERFSAEFPKEGPSILRIQQVVRGDSAAYFCASSPPQGYGYTFGSGTRLTVV.

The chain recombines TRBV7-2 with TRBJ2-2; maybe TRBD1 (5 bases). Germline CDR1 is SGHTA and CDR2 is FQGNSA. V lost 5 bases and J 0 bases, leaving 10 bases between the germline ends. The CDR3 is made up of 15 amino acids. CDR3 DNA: TGTGCCAGCAGCGTAGACAGCGCGAACACCGGGGAGCTGTTTTTT. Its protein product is CASSVDSANTGELFF.

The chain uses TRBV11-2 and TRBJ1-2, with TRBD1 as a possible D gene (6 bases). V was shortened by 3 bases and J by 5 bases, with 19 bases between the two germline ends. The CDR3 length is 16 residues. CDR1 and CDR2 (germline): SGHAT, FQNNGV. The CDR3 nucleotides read TGTGCCAGCAGCTTCATGACATGGGACATTCCATATGGCTACACCTTC. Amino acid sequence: CASSFMTWDIPYGYTF.

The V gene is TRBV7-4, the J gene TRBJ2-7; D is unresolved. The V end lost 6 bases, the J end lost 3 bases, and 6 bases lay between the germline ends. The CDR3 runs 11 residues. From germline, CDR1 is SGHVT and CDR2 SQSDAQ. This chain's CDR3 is CASSSIYEQYF. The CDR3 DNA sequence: TGTGCCAGCAGTTCTATCTACGAGCAGTACTTC. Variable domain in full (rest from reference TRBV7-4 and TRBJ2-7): GAGVSQSPRYKVAKRGRDVALRCDSISGHVTLYWYRQTLGQGSEVLTYSQSDAQRDKSGRPSGRFSAERPERSVSTLKIQRTEQGDSAVYLCASSSIYEQYFGPGTRLTVT.

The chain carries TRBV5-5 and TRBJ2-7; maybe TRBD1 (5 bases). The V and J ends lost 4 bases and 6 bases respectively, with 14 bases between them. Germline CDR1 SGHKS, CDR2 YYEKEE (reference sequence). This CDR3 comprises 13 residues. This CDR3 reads CASSQGLALEQYF. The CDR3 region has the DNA TGTGCCAGCAGCCAGGGATTAGCCCTCGAGCAGTACTTC.

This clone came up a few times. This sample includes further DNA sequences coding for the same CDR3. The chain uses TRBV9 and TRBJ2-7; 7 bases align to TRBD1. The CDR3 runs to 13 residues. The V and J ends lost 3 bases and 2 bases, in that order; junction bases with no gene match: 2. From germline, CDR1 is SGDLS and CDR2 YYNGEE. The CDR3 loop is CASSGQGAYEQYF. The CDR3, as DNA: TGTGCCAGCAGCGGGCAGGGGGCCTACGAGCAGTACTTC.

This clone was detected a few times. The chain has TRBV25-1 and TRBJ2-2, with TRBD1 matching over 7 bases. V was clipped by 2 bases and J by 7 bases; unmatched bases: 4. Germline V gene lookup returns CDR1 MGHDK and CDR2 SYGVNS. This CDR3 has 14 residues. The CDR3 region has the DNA TGTGCCAGCAGTGAACAGGGGGTTCACGGGGAGCTGTTTTTT. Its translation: CASSEQGVHGELFF.

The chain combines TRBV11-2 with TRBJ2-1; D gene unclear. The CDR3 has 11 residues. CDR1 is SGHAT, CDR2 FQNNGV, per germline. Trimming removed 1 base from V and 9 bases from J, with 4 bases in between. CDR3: CASSLVPEQFF. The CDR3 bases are TGTGCCAGCAGCTTAGTTCCTGAGCAGTTCTTC.

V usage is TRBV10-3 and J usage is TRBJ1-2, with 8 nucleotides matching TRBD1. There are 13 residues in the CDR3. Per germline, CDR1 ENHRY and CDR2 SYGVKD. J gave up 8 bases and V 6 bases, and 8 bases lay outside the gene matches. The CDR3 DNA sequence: TGTGCCATCAGCCTGACAGGGGTGAGGGGCTACACCTTC. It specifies CAISLTGVRGYTF.

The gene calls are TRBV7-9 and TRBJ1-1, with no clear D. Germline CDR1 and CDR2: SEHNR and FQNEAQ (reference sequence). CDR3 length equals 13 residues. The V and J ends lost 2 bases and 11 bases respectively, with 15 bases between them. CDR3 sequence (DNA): TGTGCCAGCAGCTTAAATTCGGTCTCGAATGCTTTCTTT. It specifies CASSLNSVSNAFF.

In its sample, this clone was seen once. The CDR3 coding sequence is TGTGCCAGCAGTGAAGTTCGGATGGCTAAAAACACTGAAGCTTTCTTT. Amino acid sequence: CASSEVRMAKNTEAFF. V usage is TRBV6-1 and J usage is TRBJ1-1; D gene unclear. V was shortened by 1 base and J by 2 bases, with 14 bases between the two germline ends. Germline V lookup: CDR1 MNHNS, CDR2 SASEGT. The CDR3 has 16 residues.

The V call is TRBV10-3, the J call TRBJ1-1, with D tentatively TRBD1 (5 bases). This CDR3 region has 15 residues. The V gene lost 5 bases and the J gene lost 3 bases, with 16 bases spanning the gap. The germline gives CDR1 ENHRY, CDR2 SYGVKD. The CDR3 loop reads CAISPTGRGDTEAFF. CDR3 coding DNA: TGTGCCATCAGTCCGACGGGGCGTGGGGACACTGAAGCTTTCTTT.

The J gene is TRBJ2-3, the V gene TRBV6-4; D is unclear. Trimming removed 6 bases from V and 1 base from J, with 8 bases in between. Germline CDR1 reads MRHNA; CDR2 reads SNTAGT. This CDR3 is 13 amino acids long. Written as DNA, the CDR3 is TGTGCCAGCAGCCCGGAGCGCACAGATACGCAGTATTTT. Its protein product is CASSPERTDTQYF.

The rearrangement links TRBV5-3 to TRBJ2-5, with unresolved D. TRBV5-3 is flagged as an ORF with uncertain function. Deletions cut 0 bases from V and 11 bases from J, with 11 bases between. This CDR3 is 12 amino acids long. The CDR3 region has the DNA TGTGCCAGAAGCTTGGACCAGGCTAAGCAGTACTTC. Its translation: CARSLDQAKQYF.

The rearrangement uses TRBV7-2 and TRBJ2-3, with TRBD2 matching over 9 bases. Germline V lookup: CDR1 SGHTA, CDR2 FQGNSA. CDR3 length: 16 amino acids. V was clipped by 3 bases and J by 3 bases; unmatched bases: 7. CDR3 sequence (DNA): TGTGCCAGCAGCTTTAGGAGCGGGGGGTTGACAGATACGCAGTATTTT. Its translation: CASSFRSGGLTDTQYF.

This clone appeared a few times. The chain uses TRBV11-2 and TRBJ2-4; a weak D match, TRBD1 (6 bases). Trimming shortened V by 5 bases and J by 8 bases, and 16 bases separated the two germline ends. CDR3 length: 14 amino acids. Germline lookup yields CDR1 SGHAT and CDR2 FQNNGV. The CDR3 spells CASSPENREHIQYF. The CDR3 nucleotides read TGTGCCAGCAGCCCAGAGAACAGGGAGCACATTCAGTACTTC.

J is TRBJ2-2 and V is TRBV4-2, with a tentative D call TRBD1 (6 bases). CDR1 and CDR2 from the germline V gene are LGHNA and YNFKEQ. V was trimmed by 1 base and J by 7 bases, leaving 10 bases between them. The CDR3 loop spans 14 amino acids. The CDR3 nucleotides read TGTGCCAGCAGCCAAGGGGACACCCTCGGGGAGCTGTTTTTT. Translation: CASSQGDTLGELFF.